This T cell receptor beta chain was sequenced during a study of T cell responses to AZD1222 COVID-19 vaccine. The study, taken as a whole, reports: Regions left unmutated in variants are reportedly the target of nearly half of spike-specific TCRs. The donors showed a predominance of white British ancestry and of females, with possible underestimation of clonal diversity. Spike as a whole was targeted by vaccine-associated CD4 TCRs, dominant at 160-218 and 743-854.

Notes on this clone: Its target is not known.

Data came from immunoSEQ multiplex PCR; TCRdb stores just in-frame clones and leaves some out. The sample includes about 140,000 clones, 92% seen only once; the top ten take approximately 3.8%. V was pared by 3 bases and J by 9 bases, with 6 bases between. CDR3 length: 11 amino acids. Germline lookup yields CDR1 WNHNN and CDR2 SYGVQD (reference sequence). The study pooled second doses at about 4 or about 12 weeks. The TCR originated in an adult who received the AZD1222 COVID-19 vaccine. The chain is built from TRBV10-1 and TRBJ2-1, with unresolved D. The sequencing here drew on peripheral blood, taken 28 days after the second AZD1222 dose. CDR3 region: CASSEISEQFF. The DNA of the CDR3 is TGCGCCAGCAGTGAAATTAGTGAGCAGTTCTTC.